These T cell receptor beta chains were read from a single sample in a study of T cells after yellow fever vaccination. Via MiXCR, TCRdb re-called the 5' RACE reads, giving one row per CDR3 protein. Of fewer than 450,000 distinct CDR3 sequences in the sample, approximately 10% were seen once. The sample in question was PBMCs, obtained on the day of the first yellow fever vaccination. Receptors originate from a man aged 18 to 30 who received the YFV17D yellow fever vaccine. Each CDR3 is given with its conserved first and last residue. The D gene is left open where the match is weak. Clone size is not always given. Where it is, it says once, few, many or a class for expanded clones.

CSVDRGSLGETQYF,TGCAGCGTTGATCGAGGGAGTTTGGGGGAGACCCAGTACTTC,TRBV29-1,TRBJ2-5,few,.
CASSPRYEQYF,TGTGCCAGCAGCCCGCGATACGAGCAGTACTTC,TRBV7-9,TRBJ2-7,few,.
CASSERVPLAQFF,TGTGCCAGCAGTGAACGGGTCCCGCTGGCGCAGTTCTTC,TRBV6-1,TRBJ2-1,few,.
CAISSRVGRNTIYF,TGTGCCATCAGTAGCAGGGTCGGAAGAAACACCATATATTTT,TRBV10-3,TRBJ1-3,few,.
CSARDVGGTYEQYF,TGCAGTGCTAGAGATGTGGGGGGCACCTACGAGCAGTACTTC,TRBV20-1,TRBJ2-7,.,.
CASSPPSVDEQFF,TGTGCCAGCTCACCACCTAGCGTGGATGAGCAGTTCTTC,TRBV18,TRBJ2-1,.,.
CSARPGQGNEKLFF,TGCAGTGCTAGACCCGGACAGGGGAATGAAAAACTGTTTTTT,TRBV20-1,TRBJ1-4,.,TRBD1
CASSQAGGRDTQYF,TGCGCCAGCAGCCAAGCAGGGGGAAGGGATACGCAGTATTTT,TRBV4-3,TRBJ2-3,.,TRBD1
CASNPGLAGGLDTQYF,TGCGCCAGCAACCCTGGACTAGCGGGGGGCCTCGATACGCAGTATTTT,TRBV5-1,TRBJ2-3,few,TRBD2
CASSQESLLAGVQETQYF,TGCGCCAGCAGCCAAGAAAGTTTGCTAGCGGGGGTCCAAGAGACCCAGTACTTC,TRBV4-1,TRBJ2-5,.,TRBD2
CASSQTSGANVLTF,TGCGCCAGCAGCCAAACCTCTGGGGCCAACGTCCTGACTTTC,TRBV4-3,TRBJ2-6,.,.
CRPEQGAFFYGYTF,TGCAGGCCAGAACAGGGGGCGTTTTTCTATGGCTACACCTTC,TRBV20-1,TRBJ1-2,.,TRBD1
CASSSEGNTGELFF,TGCGCCAGCAGCTCGGAAGGGAACACCGGGGAGCTGTTTTTT,TRBV4-1,TRBJ2-2,few,.
CATSPRTGVYNSPLHF,TGTGCCACCAGCCCCCGGACAGGGGTCTATAATTCACCCCTCCACTTT,TRBV15,TRBJ1-6,few,TRBD1